These 19 T cell receptor beta chains originate from one sample sequenced in a study of blood T cell repertoires in COVID-19 (dated by TCRdb to 2020 to 2022). Library generation was performed with the immunoSEQ multiplex PCR assay. TCRdb obtained this table from immuneACCESS and retained in-frame rearrangements with V and J assigned. These tables miss some clones; where compared with another copy, unresolved V genes account for less than half of the shortfall, and the remainder is unexplained. This sample gives around 150,000 clones in total; approximately 88% of them show up just once. About a tenth of the sample is taken by the ten largest. Sequencing used peripheral blood. These receptors came from a woman older than 75 with active or convalescent COVID-19.

V is TRBV19 and J is TRBJ2-5; TRBD1 matches at 8 bases. The CDR3 sequence is 16 residues long. CDR1 and CDR2 (germline): LNHDA, SQIVND (reference sequence). V was pared by 5 bases and J by 2 bases, with 10 bases of the junction left unmatched. The CDR3 sequence is CASSVSGGLEQETQYF. The DNA of the CDR3 is TGTGCCAGTAGTGTATCAGGGGGCCTGGAACAAGAGACCCAGTACTTC. Based on the CDR3 plus reference TRBV19 and TRBJ2-5, the full variable domain is DGGITQSPKYLFRKEGQNVTLSCEQNLNHDAMYWYRQDPGQGLRLIYYSQIVNDFQKGDIAEGYSVSREKKESFPLTVTSAQKNPTAFYLCASSVSGGLEQETQYFGPGTRLLVL.

The chain couples TRBV12-3 or TRBV12-4 to TRBJ2-7; D gene uncertain. V was cut by 6 bases and J by 4 bases, with 10 bases left in between. The CDR3 spans 12 residues. The DNA for the CDR3 is TGTGCCAGCAGCCCTCTGCGATACGAGCAGTACTTC. Translation gives CASSPLRYEQYF.

The chain uses TRBV4-3 and TRBJ1-4; tentative D call: TRBD1 (5 bases). With 0 bases removed from V and 4 bases from J, the gap between germline ends came to 12 bases. From germline, CDR1 is LGHNA and CDR2 YSLEER. The CDR3 is 16 residues long. This chain's CDR3 is CASSQEQTVINEKLFF. The CDR3 region has the DNA TGCGCCAGCAGCCAAGAACAGACAGTAATTAATGAAAAACTGTTTTTT.

The chain combines TRBV19 with TRBJ1-4; D is unresolved. The CDR3 extends over 12 amino acids. The germline V gene encodes CDR1 LNHDA and CDR2 SQIVND (reference sequence). V dropped 5 bases and J dropped 7 bases, with 8 bases sitting between them. CDR3 sequence reads: CASSFTGEKLFF. CDR3 DNA sequence: TGTGCCAGTAGTTTTACCGGTGAAAAACTGTTTTTT.

This rearrangement joins TRBV18 to TRBJ1-3, with D possibly matching TRBD1 (5 bases). The germline V gene encodes CDR1 KGHSH and CDR2 LQKENI. V lost 2 bases and J lost 0, with 14 bases in between. The CDR3 loop spans 17 amino acids. CDR3 bases: TGTGCCAGCTCACCAAGGGGCAGTCGAAACTCTGGAAACACCATATATTTT. This sequence encodes CASSPRGSRNSGNTIYF.

The chain carries TRBV18 and TRBJ2-2, with a tentative D call TRBD2 (7 bases). The CDR3 is 18 amino acids. Germline assignment: CDR1 KGHSH and CDR2 LQKENI. V was clipped by 2 bases and J by 1 base, with 17 bases between them. Written as DNA, the CDR3 is TGTGCCAGCTCACCAAGGTTGGCGGGGGCGAAGAACACCGGGGAGCTGTTTTTT. It codes for CASSPRLAGAKNTGELFF.

In its sample, this clone was seen once. The V gene is TRBV25-1, the J gene TRBJ1-2, with TRBD1 matching 8 bases. Unmatched junction bases numbered 9, after V lost 5 bases and J lost 7 bases. Germline CDR1 is MGHDK and CDR2 is SYGVNS. CDR3 length: 14 amino acids. The DNA for the CDR3 is TGTGCCAGCAGTTCCCTGACAGGGGAACGTGGCTACACCTTC. Its protein is CASSSLTGERGYTF.

This clone was observed a few times. The chain has TRBV19 and TRBJ1-5; TRBD1 matches at 8 bases. The CDR3 has 13 residues. V trimming: 7 bases; J trimming: 6 bases; junction bases outside the gene matches: 5. In germline, CDR1 is LNHDA, CDR2 SQIVND (reference sequence). The CDR3 DNA sequence: TGTGCCAGTAACCCCAGGGGGCCTCAGCCCCAGCATTTT. This codes for CASNPRGPQPQHF.

The genes are TRBV27 and TRBJ1-1; D remains unclear. With 0 bases removed from V and 4 bases from J, the gap between germline ends came to 15 bases. CDR1 and CDR2 (germline): MNHEY, SMNVEV (reference sequence). The CDR3 has 16 amino acids. The CDR3 sequence: CASSLSGRTVGTEAFF. DNA for the CDR3: TGTGCCAGCAGTTTATCGGGCCGGACTGTAGGCACTGAAGCTTTCTTT.

The chain employs TRBV5-1 and TRBJ2-3, with 7 bases fitting TRBD1. Per the germline V gene, CDR1 is SGHRS and CDR2 is YFSETQ. The CDR3 totals 15 residues. V lost 4 bases to trimming and J lost 6 bases; unmatched junction nucleotides: 11. The CDR3 bases are TGCGCCAGCAGCATCTACAGGGGTCAGGGGGATACGCAGTATTTT. Its protein product is CASSIYRGQGDTQYF. Using reference TRBV5-1 and TRBJ2-3 for the parts outside the CDR3, the full variable domain is KAGVTQTPRYLIKTRGQQVTLSCSPISGHRSVSWYQQTPGQGLQFLFEYFSETQRNKGNFPGRFSGRQFSNSRSEMNVSTLELGDSALYLCASSIYRGQGDTQYFGPGTRLTVL.

In the case of this clone: Other nucleotide sequences in the sample specify the same CDR3. The CDR3 DNA follows: TGTGCCAGCAGCTCCAGACAGGGAAGCAATCAGCCCCAGCATTTT. Translating it yields CASSSRQGSNQPQHF. The chain couples TRBV6-5 to TRBJ1-5, with TRBD1 matching 7 bases. The V and J ends lost 6 bases and 1 base, in that order; junction bases with no gene match: 6. The germline V gene encodes CDR1 MNHEY and CDR2 SVGAGI. This CDR3 comprises 15 residues.

V usage is TRBV10-3 and J usage is TRBJ1-5, with TRBD1 matching over 7 bases. The J segment lost 2 bases and the V segment lost 3 bases, leaving 4 bases of the junction unmatched. The length of the CDR3 is 15 residues. Germline-derived CDR1 and CDR2 are ENHRY and SYGVKD. CDR3 in DNA: TGTGCCATCAGTGACCCCACAGGGGGCAATCAGCCCCAGCATTTT. It translates to CAISDPTGGNQPQHF.

This chain joins TRBV19 and TRBJ2-5, with D perhaps TRBD1 (6 bases). The length of the CDR3 is 14 residues. CDR1 and CDR2 from the germline V gene are LNHDA and SQIVND (reference sequence). Between the trimmed V and J ends, which lost 3 bases and 2 bases, there was a span of 10 bases. In nucleotides, the CDR3 is TGTGCCAGTAGTATCATGGACAGACAAGAGACCCAGTACTTC. Amino acids: CASSIMDRQETQYF.

The chain combines TRBV2 with TRBJ1-1; no reliable D call. V was trimmed by 7 bases and J by 6 bases, leaving 12 bases between them. This CDR3 region has 12 residues. Germline loops: CDR1 SNHLY, CDR2 FYNNEI. The CDR3 region has the DNA TGTGCCAGCACCCAGGTTATATCTGAAGCTTTCTTT. It codes for CASTQVISEAFF. The full variable domain, in which reference TRBV2 and TRBJ1-1 provide the parts outside the CDR3, is EPEVTQTPSHQVTQMGQEVILRCVPISNHLYFYWYRQILGQKVEFLVSFYNNEISEKSEIFDDQFSVERPDGSNFTLKIRSTKLEDSAMYFCASTQVISEAFFGQGTRLTVV.

This clone was detected a few times. CDR3: CASSLGLHQETQYF. CDR3 coding DNA: TGTGCCAGCAGCCTAGGCTTGCACCAAGAGACCCAGTACTTC. This sequence joins TRBV6-6 and TRBJ2-5; D is ambiguous. V lost 6 bases and J 0 bases, leaving 11 bases between the germline ends. CDR3 length: 14 amino acids. Germline-derived CDR1 and CDR2 are MNHNY and SVGAGI (reference sequence).

The chain employs TRBV7-9 and TRBJ1-2; TRBD1 matches 7 bases. Trimming at V came to 3 bases and at J to 6 bases, leaving 4 bases not matched to a gene. The CDR3 has 13 residues. Per germline, CDR1 SEHNR and CDR2 FQNEAQ (reference sequence). The CDR3 is CASSFSTGNGYTF. The CDR3 DNA sequence: TGTGCCAGCAGCTTCTCGACAGGGAATGGCTACACCTTC.

The rearrangement links TRBV6-2 or TRBV6-3 to TRBJ2-1; a weak D match, TRBD2 (5 bases). Deletions cut 2 bases from V and 5 bases from J, with 10 bases between. The CDR3 has 14 amino acids. Germline CDR1 and CDR2: MNHEY and SVGEGT. This chain's CDR3 is CASSYRGLDNEQFF. The DNA for the CDR3 is TGTGCCAGCAGTTACAGAGGGCTCGACAATGAGCAGTTCTTC.

The chain links TRBV27 to TRBJ2-2; TRBD1 aligns across 10 bases. V was pared by 8 bases and J by 4 bases, with 10 bases of the junction left unmatched. The CDR3 loop spans 16 amino acids. Germline CDR1 is MNHEY and CDR2 is SMNVEV (reference sequence). The CDR3 is CASSGTGVVSTGELFF. The CDR3 DNA reads as TGTGCCAGCTCCGGGACAGGGGTTGTAAGCACCGGGGAGCTGTTTTTT.

V is TRBV6-1 and J is TRBJ1-1; TRBD1 might be the D (5 bases). Germline values: CDR1 MNHNS, CDR2 SASEGT. CDR3 length: 16 residues. V dropped 6 bases and J dropped 0 bases, with 17 bases sitting between them. CDR3 coding DNA: TGTGCCAGCAGCGAATCGGGGGTGTCTTTGAACACTGAAGCTTTCTTT. Its translation is CASSESGVSLNTEAFF.